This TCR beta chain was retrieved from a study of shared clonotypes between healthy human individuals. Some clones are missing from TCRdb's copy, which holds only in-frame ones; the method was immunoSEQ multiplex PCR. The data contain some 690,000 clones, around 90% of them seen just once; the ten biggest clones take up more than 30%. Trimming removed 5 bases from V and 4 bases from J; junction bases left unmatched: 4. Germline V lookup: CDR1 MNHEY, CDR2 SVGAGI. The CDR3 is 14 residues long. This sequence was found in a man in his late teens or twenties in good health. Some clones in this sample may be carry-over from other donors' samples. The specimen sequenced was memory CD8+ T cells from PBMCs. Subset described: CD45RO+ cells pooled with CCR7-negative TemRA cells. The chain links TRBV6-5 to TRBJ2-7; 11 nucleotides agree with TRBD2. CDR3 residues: CASSEGLAEYEQYF. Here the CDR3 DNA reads TGTGCCAGCAGTGAGGGACTAGCGGAATACGAGCAGTACTTC.